The next 21 T cell receptor beta chains were all read from a single sample in a study of T cells in Graves' hyperthyroidism and ophthalmopathy. TCR beta CDR3 sequences were amplified from RNA transcripts. With the HTBI primer set, the TCR CDR3 went through a first round of RT-PCR. Each CDR3 protein gets one entry after TCRdb re-called the multiplex PCR reads with MiXCR. Here the sample spans some 200,000 distinct CDR3 sequences, about a sixth being singletons. The source material was blood. These receptors all stem from a woman between 45 and 65 years old with Graves' hyperthyroidism.

This clonotype was picked up many times. The chain joins TRBV18 to TRBJ2-3; the D gene is possibly TRBD1 (6 bases). CDR1 and CDR2 from the germline V gene are KGHSH and LQKENI. The CDR3 sequence is 13 residues long. V lost 6 bases, J lost 4 bases, and 11 bases lay in between. DNA for the CDR3: TGTGCCAGCTCGAAGGACAGATCAGATACGCAGTATTTT. Residues: CASSKDRSDTQYF.

Ten or more counts support this clonotype. The chain links TRBV3-1 to TRBJ2-7, with TRBD2 matching 7 bases. The CDR3 covers 15 residues. V lost 4 bases to trimming and J lost 1 base; unmatched junction nucleotides: 7. Germline V gene lookup returns CDR1 LGHDT and CDR2 YNNKEL (reference sequence). CDR3 sequence: CASSPRLARSYEQYF. The CDR3 DNA follows: TGTGCCAGCAGCCCAAGACTAGCAAGGTCCTACGAGCAGTACTTC.

This clonotype was found many times. This chain links TRBV29-1 with TRBJ1-3; no definite D call. The V and J ends lost 2 bases and 4 bases respectively, with 9 bases between them. CDR1 is SQVTM, CDR2 ANQGSEA, per germline. The CDR3 has 13 amino acids. The CDR3 DNA follows: TGCAGCGTTGAACGGCAGCTCGGAAACACCATATATTTT. Translating it yields CSVERQLGNTIYF.

This clonotype has a count of ten or more. The chain joins TRBV11-2 to TRBJ2-1; TRBD1 is a possible D gene (5 bases). The CDR3 totals 15 residues. Germline assignment: CDR1 SGHAT and CDR2 FQNNGV. Trimming shortened V by 5 bases and J by 4 bases, and 15 bases separated the two germline ends. The CDR3, as DNA: TGTGCCAGCAGCCAAATGGGGCCTCGATACAATGAGCAGTTCTTC. Its protein product is CASSQMGPRYNEQFF.

The J gene is TRBJ1-1, the V gene TRBV11-2, with D unclear. The CDR3 is 15 residues long. CDR1 SGHAT and CDR2 FQNNGV come from the germline V gene. Trimming stripped 3 bases from V and 0 bases from J, with 11 bases between. The CDR3, as DNA: TGTGCCAGCAGCTTGGAGATACTAATGAACACTGAAGCTTTCTTT. Residues: CASSLEILMNTEAFF.

The chain recombines TRBV6-1 with TRBJ2-5; D may correspond to TRBD1 or TRBD2 (5 bases each). The CDR3 contains 14 residues. V lost 0 bases and J 7 bases, leaving 12 bases between the germline ends. CDR1 and CDR2 from the germline V gene are MNHNS and SASEGT. Written as DNA, the CDR3 is TGTGCCAGCAGTGAAGCGCTTCTGGGGGTGACCCAGTACTTC. Its protein product is CASSEALLGVTQYF.

This clonotype was seen many times. V gene TRBV12-3 or TRBV12-4 combines with J gene TRBJ1-5; 9 bases align to TRBD1. The CDR3 is made up of 16 amino acids. The J segment lost 3 bases and the V segment lost 6 bases, leaving 9 bases of the junction unmatched. The CDR3 is CASRRADRGNNQPQHF. CDR3 nucleotide sequence: TGTGCCAGCAGGCGGGCGGACAGGGGAAACAATCAGCCCCAGCATTTT.

The sample holds a few counts of this clonotype. Germline and junction disagree at one end, which may indicate a read error. The rearrangement uses TRBV7-7 and TRBJ2-3; D tentatively fits TRBD1 or TRBD2 (5 bases each). Germline lookup yields CDR1 SSHAT and CDR2 FNYEAQ (reference sequence). The CDR3 extends over 13 amino acids. CDR3 in DNA: TGTGCTAGCAGCTTAGGGGAGTCAGATACGCAGTATTTT. It yields the protein CASSLGESDTQYF.

This clonotype was detected a few times. The chain recombines TRBV7-2 with TRBJ1-4; D call uncertain. The CDR3 contains 14 residues. V was shortened by 0 bases and J by 8 bases, with 10 bases between the two germline ends. Germline V gene sequence: CDR1 SGHTA, CDR2 FQGNSA. The DNA for the CDR3 is TGTGCCAGCAGCTTAGCTATCTCTTCGGAAAAACTGTTTTTT. This codes for CASSLAISSEKLFF.

This clonotype was detected ten times or more. The CDR3 loop reads CSAAQAEAFF. DNA of the CDR3: TGCAGTGCTGCACAGGCTGAAGCTTTCTTT. The V gene is TRBV20-1, the J gene TRBJ1-1; maybe TRBD1 (5 bases). Trimming took off 5 bases at V and 6 bases at J, with 7 bases between the two ends. This CDR3 comprises 10 residues. Germline V lookup: CDR1 DFQATT, CDR2 SNEGSKA (reference sequence).

This clonotype has ten or more counts. V gene TRBV12-3 or TRBV12-4 combines with J gene TRBJ2-1, with 12 bases aligning to TRBD2. V was pared by 6 bases and J by 5 bases, with 2 bases of the junction left unmatched. The CDR3 totals 14 residues. The CDR3 is CASRSSGGDNEQFF. The CDR3 nucleotides are TGTGCCAGCAGATCTAGCGGGGGGGACAATGAGCAGTTCTTC.

V gene TRBV19 combines with J gene TRBJ1-5; D unclear. The germline V gene has CDR1 LNHDA and CDR2 SQIVND (reference sequence). Trimming removed 3 bases at V and 3 bases at J, with 12 bases between. The CDR3 is made up of 15 amino acids. The CDR3 DNA follows: TGTGCCAGTAGTATGGTGGAGCCACTCAATCAGCCCCAGCATTTT. Protein product: CASSMVEPLNQPQHF.

This clonotype showed up many times. The gene calls are TRBV20-1 and TRBJ2-3; a possible D gene is TRBD2 (6 bases). Trimming stripped 1 base from V and 4 bases from J, with 15 bases between. Germline V lookup: CDR1 DFQATT, CDR2 SNEGSKA (reference sequence). This CDR3 region has 15 residues. The chain's CDR3 is CSARVGVGGPDTQYF. CDR3 in DNA: TGCAGTGCTAGAGTGGGGGTGGGGGGTCCAGATACGCAGTATTTT.

The V call is TRBV5-1, the J call TRBJ1-4; 9 bases agree with TRBD1. The CDR3 is 15 residues long. The germline V gene has CDR1 SGHRS and CDR2 YFSETQ. V dropped 0 bases and J dropped 6; count of bases not matched to a gene: 3. The CDR3 DNA is TGCGCCAGCAGCTTGGAACAGGGGGCTTATGAAAAACTGTTTTTT. Protein: CASSLEQGAYEKLFF.

This clonotype came up many times. V usage is TRBV12-3 or TRBV12-4 and J usage is TRBJ1-1; D gene unclear. This CDR3 region has 15 residues. Between the trimmed V and J ends, which lost 6 bases and 0 bases, there was a span of 14 bases. The CDR3 DNA sequence: TGTGCCAGCAGGACAACCCAAGGGATGAACACTGAAGCTTTCTTT. Its translation: CASRTTQGMNTEAFF.

The V and J genes are TRBV5-1 and TRBJ1-4; D perhaps matches TRBD1 (5 bases). Germline CDR1 reads SGHRS; CDR2 reads YFSETQ. V was shortened by 4 bases and J by 5 bases, with 9 bases between the two germline ends. There are 13 residues in the CDR3. DNA of the CDR3: TGCGCCAGCAGCGGGGGGGTGAATGAAAAACTGTTTTTT. Amino acids: CASSGGVNEKLFF.

This clonotype was counted ten times or more. This rearrangement joins TRBV27 to TRBJ1-1; D is possibly TRBD1 (5 bases). V was trimmed by 2 bases and J by 3 bases, leaving 13 bases between them. The CDR3 is 15 amino acids. CDR1 and CDR2 (germline): MNHEY, SMNVEV (reference sequence). CDR3 loop: CASSLIVGADTEAFF. In nucleotides, the CDR3 is TGTGCCAGCAGTTTAATAGTAGGGGCCGACACTGAAGCTTTCTTT.

The chain combines TRBV7-3 with TRBJ1-1; D might be TRBD1 (6 bases). V was pared by 1 base and J by 1 base, with 7 bases between. Looked up from germline, CDR1 is SGHTA and CDR2 is FQGTGA. CDR3 length: 14 amino acids. In nucleotides, the CDR3 is TGTGCCAGCAGCTTAATGGGGGCGAACACTGAAGCTTTCTTT. Translation gives CASSLMGANTEAFF.

This clonotype was counted at least ten times. The V and J genes are TRBV11-2 and TRBJ2-5, with D perhaps matching TRBD1 (5 bases). The V gene's germline CDR1 is SGHAT and CDR2 FQNNGV. This CDR3 has 14 residues. V was trimmed by 5 bases and J by 10 bases, leaving 20 bases between them. Written as DNA, the CDR3 is TGTGCCAGCAGCGCCAACGCCGGACATTTGGACCAGTACTTC. This codes for CASSANAGHLDQYF.

In its sample, this clonotype was seen a few times. The rearrangement joins TRBV9 to TRBJ1-2; TRBD1 matches 8 bases. V shed 5 bases, J shed 7 bases, and the junction held 7 bases outside the gene matches. The CDR3 has 13 amino acids. CDR1 SGDLS and CDR2 YYNGEE come from the germline V gene. In DNA form, the CDR3 reads TGTGCCAGCAGTGCGTGGACAGGGCCTGGCTACACCTTC. Encoded protein: CASSAWTGPGYTF.

The sample holds many counts of this clonotype. The J gene is TRBJ1-4, the V gene TRBV15; the D is unclear. V lost 3 bases and J 5 bases, leaving 4 bases between the germline ends. The CDR3 consists of 12 residues. CDR1 is LNHNV and CDR2 is YYDKDF in the germline V gene (reference sequence). CDR3 region: CATSRPNEKLFF. The CDR3 nucleotides read TGTGCCACCAGCAGGCCAAATGAAAAACTGTTTTTT. The full variable domain, its missing parts supplied by reference TRBV15 and TRBJ1-4, is DAMVIQNPRYQVTQFGKPVTLSCSQTLNHNVMYWYQQKSSQAPKLLFHYYDKDFNNEADTPDNFQSRRPNTSFCFLDIRSPGLGDTAMYLCATSRPNEKLFFGSGTQLSVL.